Following are 20 T cell receptor beta chains from one sample sequenced in a study of blood T cells in healthy people across ages. Next came a second PCR, run for about 7 to 12 cycles, which used a sample-barcoded 5' primer along with a J-beta primer mix. In TCRdb, the 5' RACE reads were re-called with MiXCR into one record per CDR3 protein. Among 1,100,000 or so distinct CDR3 sequences listed, less than 50% were seen once. The sequencing input was blood. These TCRs come from a woman between 55 and 75 years old in good health.

The chain links TRBV5-1 to TRBJ2-5; a weak D match, TRBD1 (6 bases). The germline V and J ends were trimmed by 0 bases and 5 bases, with 17 bases remaining between them. The CDR3 spans 16 residues. CDR1 and CDR2 (germline): SGHRS, YFSETQ. For the CDR3, the DNA is TGCGCCAGCAGCTTGGGACAGGACGCCTGGGGGGAGACCCAGTACTTC. Amino acids: CASSLGQDAWGETQYF. The whole variable domain, filled in from reference TRBV5-1 and TRBJ2-5, reads KAGVTQTPRYLIKTRGQQVTLSCSPISGHRSVSWYQQTPGQGLQFLFEYFSETQRNKGNFPGRFSGRQFSNSRSEMNVSTLELGDSALYLCASSLGQDAWGETQYFGPGTRLLVL.

V gene TRBV7-8 combines with J gene TRBJ2-1, with D perhaps matching TRBD1 or TRBD2 (5 bases each). Trimming shortened V by 7 bases and J by 4 bases, and 14 bases separated the two germline ends. This CDR3 contains 14 residues. Germline V CDR1 and CDR2: SGHVS, FQNEAQ. The chain's CDR3 is CASTRGPEYNEQFF. In nucleotides, the CDR3 is TGTGCCAGCACCCGGGGACCAGAATACAATGAGCAGTTCTTC.

This clonotype was counted many times. This chain links TRBV28 with TRBJ2-7; tentatively, D is TRBD1 or TRBD2 (5 bases each). Looked up from germline, CDR1 is MDHEN and CDR2 is SYDVKM. Trimming stripped 2 bases from V and 7 bases from J, with 12 bases between. The CDR3 runs to 13 residues. The CDR3, as DNA: TGTGCCAGCAGTTTACCGGGGACGGGTGAGCAGTACTTC. This codes for CASSLPGTGEQYF.

The chain couples TRBV30 to TRBJ2-4, with D unclear. The J call may not be correct, given that the DNA end is closer to TRBJ2-7. Germline-derived CDR1 and CDR2 are GTSNPN and SVGIG (reference sequence). The CDR3 is 13 amino acids. CDR3 coding DNA: TGTGCCTGGAGTCCAGGAATTGCCTACGAGCAGTACTTC. Translation: CAWSPGIAYEQYF.

This clonotype was recorded a few times. This chain uses TRBV7-7 with TRBJ2-7, with 11 bases that match TRBD2. CDR1 SSHAT and CDR2 FNYEAQ come from the germline V gene (reference sequence). With V trimmed by 4 bases and J by 3 bases, 5 bases remained unmatched. This CDR3 is 15 amino acids long. CDR3 sequence: CASSSQLAGVYEQYF. In DNA, the CDR3 is TGTGCCAGCAGCTCGCAACTAGCGGGGGTCTACGAGCAGTACTTC.

This chain uses TRBV14 with TRBJ2-5, with 9 positions matching TRBD2. Trimming at V came to 0 bases and at J to 11 bases, leaving 19 bases not matched to a gene. Germline CDR1 reads SGHDN; CDR2 reads FVKESK. This CDR3 is built from 18 residues. This chain's CDR3 is CASSQEGGRALIHNEQYF. As DNA, the CDR3 is TGTGCCAGCAGCCAAGAGGGCGGGAGGGCCTTAATCCACAATGAGCAGTACTTC.

In this sample, this clonotype turned up many times. This rearrangement joins TRBV12-3 or TRBV12-4 to TRBJ2-1; TRBD1 matches 12 bases. The CDR3 loop spans 14 amino acids. The trim removed 5 bases at V and 9 bases at J, leaving 5 bases unmatched. CDR3 bases: TGTGCCAGCAGTGGGGACAGGGGGCTTGGTGAGCAGTTCTTC. Its protein product is CASSGDRGLGEQFF.

This clonotype was seen only a few times. The chain carries TRBV20-1 and TRBJ2-2; tentatively, D is TRBD2 (6 bases). CDR1 DFQATT and CDR2 SNEGSKA come from the germline V gene (reference sequence). This CDR3 is 13 amino acids long. CDR3 protein: CATGTSNTGELFF. The CDR3 DNA reads TGCGCCACCGGGACTTCTAACACCGGGGAGCTGTTTTTT.

Notes on this clonotype: An end of the junction does not agree with germline; a read error may underlie this. The CDR3 bases are TGTGTCAGCAGTTACGGTACATTCCGTGAGCAGTTCTTC. Protein: CVSSYGTFREQFF. This sequence joins TRBV6-5 and TRBJ2-1, with no clear D. Germline CDR1 MNHEY, CDR2 SVGAGI. This CDR3 has 13 amino acids.

The rearrangement links TRBV20-1 to TRBJ1-1, with D possibly matching TRBD1 (6 bases). V lost 3 bases to trimming and J lost 5 bases, with 16 bases between them. Germline values: CDR1 DFQATT, CDR2 SNEGSKA (reference sequence). The CDR3 has 14 residues. CDR3 in DNA: TGCAGTGCTAGTCGCGAGGGGGTAGTAACTGAAGCTTTCTTT. This gives the protein CSASREGVVTEAFF.

CDR3 sequence reads: CASRTSGASSYNEQYF. CDR3 nucleotide sequence: TGTGCCAGCAGGACGAGCGGCGCAAGCTCCTACAATGAGCAGTACTTC. The rearrangement uses TRBV2 and TRBJ2-1; tentative D call: TRBD2 (5 bases). The J call is doubtful: the DNA matches TRBJ2-7 better. Germline CDR1 and CDR2: SNHLY and FYNNEI. CDR3 size: 16 residues.

The chain is built from TRBV6-1 and TRBJ2-4, with TRBD1 matching 9 bases. CDR3 length: 16 residues. Germline CDR1 is MNHNS and CDR2 is SASEGT. Trimming removed 5 bases from V and 0 bases from J; junction bases left unmatched: 5. In DNA form, the CDR3 reads TGTGCCAGCAGTCCACGGACAGGGGTAGCCAAAAACATTCAGTACTTC. This codes for CASSPRTGVAKNIQYF.

The chain combines TRBV20-1 with TRBJ2-1; 7 bases agree with TRBD2. The V segment lost 5 bases and the J segment 1 base; nucleotides outside the gene matches: 5. Germline V CDR1 and CDR2: DFQATT, SNEGSKA (reference sequence). This CDR3 contains 14 residues. CDR3: CSAGLGGSYNEQFF. The CDR3 nucleotides are TGCAGTGCTGGACTAGGAGGTTCCTACAATGAGCAGTTCTTC.

This rearrangement joins TRBV28 to TRBJ2-7, with D maybe TRBD1 (5 bases). This CDR3 contains 14 residues. Germline CDR1 and CDR2: MDHEN and SYDVKM. Trimming removed 3 bases from V and 4 bases from J, with 13 bases in between. The CDR3 coding sequence is TGTGCCAGCAGTTTCTCGCAGGGATATTACGAGCAGTACTTC. Translated, it gives CASSFSQGYYEQYF.

The chain carries TRBV20-1 and TRBJ2-1, with D perhaps matching TRBD2 (6 bases). The CDR3 is 14 amino acids. The V gene lost 0 bases and the J gene lost 15 bases, with 21 bases spanning the gap. Germline V CDR1 and CDR2: DFQATT, SNEGSKA (reference sequence). CDR3 in amino acids: CSARDLGGKEATFF. CDR3 nucleotide sequence: TGCAGTGCTAGAGATCTTGGGGGGAAAGAGGCCACGTTCTTC.

This clonotype was seen more than once but under ten times. This chain joins TRBV13 and TRBJ2-5, with TRBD1 matching 8 bases. The CDR3 spans 16 residues. V was pared by 1 base and J by 3 bases, with 7 bases of the junction left unmatched. Germline lookup yields CDR1 PRHDT and CDR2 FYEKMQ (reference sequence). CDR3 nucleotides: TGTGCCAGCAGCTTAGTGGAGGGACAGGAAAAAGAGACCCAGTACTTC. Its protein product is CASSLVEGQEKETQYF.

CDR3 region: CASSQGQGITGELFF. CDR3 in DNA: TGCGCCAGCAGCCAGGGACAGGGCATTACCGGGGAGCTGTTTTTT. The chain carries TRBV5-1 and TRBJ2-2; 9 bases match TRBD1. The CDR3 has 15 residues. J was trimmed by 5 bases and V by 4 bases; bases with no gene match: 6. Germline V lookup: CDR1 SGHRS, CDR2 YFSETQ.

The V gene is TRBV7-9, the J gene TRBJ2-5, with a possible D match to TRBD2 (7 bases). The tail of the sequence fits TRBJ2-7 better, so the J call may be wrong. CDR3 length equals 14 residues. From germline, CDR1 is SEHNR and CDR2 FQNEAQ (reference sequence). The CDR3, as DNA: TGTGCCAGCAGCTTAGAGGGGGGGGTGAACGAGCAGTACTTC. Translating gives CASSLEGGVNEQYF.

This clonotype was seen only a few times. The rearrangement links TRBV7-9 to TRBJ2-1, with 8 bases that match TRBD2. This CDR3 region has 16 residues. The germline CDR1 and CDR2 sequences are SEHNR and FQNEAQ (reference sequence). V was pared by 6 bases and J by 0 bases, with 7 bases of the junction left unmatched. Written as DNA, the CDR3 is TGTGCCAGCAGGGGCCCCGGGACTAGCTCCTACAATGAGCAGTTCTTC. This gives the protein CASRGPGTSSYNEQFF.

The gene calls are TRBV20-1 and TRBJ2-7; TRBD2 is a possible D gene (6 bases). The CDR3 has 14 residues. The V end lost 6 bases, the J end lost 0 bases, and 15 bases lay between the germline ends. The V gene's germline CDR1 is DFQATT and CDR2 SNEGSKA (reference sequence). For the CDR3, the DNA is TGCAGTGCCCGGGGGTTATTGGGCTCCTACGAGCAGTACTTC. Translated, it gives CSARGLLGSYEQYF.